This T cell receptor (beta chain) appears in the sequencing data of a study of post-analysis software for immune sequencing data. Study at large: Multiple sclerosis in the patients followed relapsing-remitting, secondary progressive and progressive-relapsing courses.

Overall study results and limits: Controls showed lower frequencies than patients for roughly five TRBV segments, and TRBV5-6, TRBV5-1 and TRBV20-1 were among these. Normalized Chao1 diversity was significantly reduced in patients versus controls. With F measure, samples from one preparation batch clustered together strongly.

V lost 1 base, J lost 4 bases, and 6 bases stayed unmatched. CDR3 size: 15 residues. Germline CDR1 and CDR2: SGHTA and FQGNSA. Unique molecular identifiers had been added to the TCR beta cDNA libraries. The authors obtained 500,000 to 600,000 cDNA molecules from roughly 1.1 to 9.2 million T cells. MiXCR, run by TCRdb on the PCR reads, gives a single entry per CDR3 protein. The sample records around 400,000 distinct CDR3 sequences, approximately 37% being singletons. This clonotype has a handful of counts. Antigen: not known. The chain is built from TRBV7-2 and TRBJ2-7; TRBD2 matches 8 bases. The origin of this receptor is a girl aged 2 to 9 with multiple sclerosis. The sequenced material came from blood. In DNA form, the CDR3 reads TGTGCCAGCAGCTTAGGGGCGGCGGGGGGTTACGAGCAGTACTTC. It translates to CASSLGAAGGYEQYF.